This T cell receptor (beta chain) emerged from a study of T cell changes during pregnancy in multiple sclerosis. Repertoires were generated with immunoSEQ multiplex PCR, while TCRdb's copy carries only in-frame clones and drops some. The repertoire holds 60,000 or so clones, with roughly nine tenths as singletons. Per the germline V gene, CDR1 is SGHTS and CDR2 is YDEGEE. The CDR3 is made up of 13 amino acids. The V end lost 4 bases, the J end lost 3 bases, and 11 bases lay between the germline ends. The source is a female donor with multiple sclerosis, enrolled in a pregnancy study. The genes are TRBV5-8 and TRBJ2-7; maybe TRBD1 (6 bases). The source was peripheral blood, collected before pregnancy. The CDR3 here is CASSPDRIYEQYF. CDR3 bases: TGTGCCAGCAGCCCGGACAGAATCTACGAGCAGTACTTC.